This paragraph reports one T cell receptor beta chain. What this receptor recognizes is not known. Per-base quality was not reported, and no clone a single base away is much larger than it. V is cut back by 5 bases and J by 9 bases, with 11 bases in the junction unmatched. As encoded in the germline V gene (reference sequence), CDR1 is GTSNPN while CDR2 is SVGIG. The CDR3 contains 15 residues, cysteine and phenylalanine counted. The kept DNA is CDR3 alone, 45 bases in frame from the first base. Collaborating institutions collected whole blood in K2EDTA tubes following their own protocols. Collaborator samples were shipped for TCRbeta analysis as frozen whole blood, isolated PBMCs, or DNA extracted from either sample type. This sample stems from a study of blood T cell repertoires in COVID-19 (dated by TCRdb to between 2020 and 2021). Background on the whole study: The collaborator samples originated in the United States, Italy and Spain and spanned the acute and convalescent phases of COVID-19. The prospective study material was composed of cDNA or gDNA derived from T cells, B-cell-depleted T cells, or PBMCs. Deeply sampled blood TCRbeta repertoires from subjects exposed to, actively infected with, or recovered from COVID-19 were included in the dataset. The repertoires were made available in a free public database intended to serve as a resource for research on the immune response to SARS-CoV-2. The samples were drawn from the first 160 participants of the ongoing ImmuneRACE study and from 1,254 subjects provided by 6 global collaborators. Sample metadata almost always included a de-identified subject ID, COVID-19 status, age in years and sex. Where available, HLA class I and class II types were taken from metadata supplied by the sample provider and were not determined by assay-based typing. Results and caveats for the whole study, not just this receptor: How much clinical and demographic metadata was included differed by source and by participant, and the metadata was provided uncurated.

TCRbeta CDR3 regions were amplified from genomic DNA by means of the immunoSEQ Assay, a bias-controlled multiplex PCR. From the authors' description of their analysis: The number of nucleated cells in each sample was estimated by amplification of reference gene primers within the assay. To quantify the absolute abundance of each unique TCRbeta CDR3 rearrangement, sequence reads were collapsed and filtered. For each sample, productive Simpson clonality was calculated by taking the square root of Simpson's diversity index across productive rearrangements. TCRdb mirrors the immuneACCESS table, restricted to in-frame sequences. Some clones are absent from its copies; in checked studies, under half trace to an unresolved V gene, and the reason for the others is unknown. For V, J and clone size, that table is used; D and trimming come from the DNA. This sample holds around 170,000 clones; roughly 80% were observed only once. The ten top clones hold under 7.5% of the sample.

The sequence derives from a woman aged 40 to 50 with acute or convalescent COVID-19. Sequenced sample: peripheral blood. The rearrangement joined TRBV30 to TRBJ1-6, and 9 junction bases match TRBD1. At the DNA level, the sequence is TGTGCCTGGGCTCTCCCGGGACAGGGATTTTCACCCCTCCACTTT. It encodes CAWALPGQGFSPLHF.